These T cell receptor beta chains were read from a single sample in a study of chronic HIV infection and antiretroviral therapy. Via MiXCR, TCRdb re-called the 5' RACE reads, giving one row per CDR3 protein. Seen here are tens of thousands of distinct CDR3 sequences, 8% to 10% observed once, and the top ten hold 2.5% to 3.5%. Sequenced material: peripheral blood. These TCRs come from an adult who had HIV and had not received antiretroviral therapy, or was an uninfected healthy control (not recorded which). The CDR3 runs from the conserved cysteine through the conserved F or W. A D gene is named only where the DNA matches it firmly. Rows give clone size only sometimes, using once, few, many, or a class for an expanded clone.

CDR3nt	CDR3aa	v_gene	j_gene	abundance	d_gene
TGTGCCAGCATCCCCTATGGGTCGGGGAATCAGCCCCAGCATTTT	CASIPYGSGNQPQHF	TRBV28	TRBJ1-5	-	-
TGTGCCAGCAGCTTCGGCCTCACAGATACGCAGTATTTT	CASSFGLTDTQYF	TRBV11-3	TRBJ2-3	many	-
TGTGCCAGCAGTTACGGAACAGATAATTCACCCCTCCACTTT	CASSYGTDNSPLHF	TRBV6-6	TRBJ1-6	many	-
TGTGCCAGCAGGACTAGCGGGAGAACCACAGATACGCAGTATTTT	CASRTSGRTTDTQYF	TRBV2	TRBJ2-3	few	TRBD2
TGTGCCAGCAGCCCGCCCCGAGTCTACGAGCAGTACTTC	CASSPPRVYEQYF	TRBV7-9	TRBJ2-7	-	-
TGTGCCAGCAGCAACGGACAGGGGCGCGCTTTCTTT	CASSNGQGRAFF	TRBV7-3	TRBJ1-1	-	TRBD1
TGTGCCAGCACTCCAGGGGTTGGGGCCAACGTCCTGACTTTC	CASTPGVGANVLTF	TRBV6-2/TRBV6-3	TRBJ2-6	few	-
TGCAGCGTTTCAGGGGCTGGGGCCAACGTCCTGACTTTC	CSVSGAGANVLTF	TRBV29-1	TRBJ2-6	-	-
TGCAGCGCCACGGCAGGGGAAGAGACCCAGTACTTC	CSATAGEETQYF	TRBV29-1	TRBJ2-5	-	-
TGTGCCAGCTCAACCTCCGGGGGTCAAGAGACCCAGTACTTC	CASSTSGGQETQYF	TRBV18	TRBJ2-5	many	-
TGTGCCAGCAGTTTATTGGGACTAGCGGAAGTTGGGGACACCGGGGAGCTGTTTTTT	CASSLLGLAEVGDTGELFF	TRBV28	TRBJ2-2	few	TRBD2
TGCGCCAGCAGCTTAGGAGGGGACGAGCAGTACTTC	CASSLGGDEQYF	TRBV5-1	TRBJ2-7	many	-
TGTGCCACCAGCAGCCCCAACAGTGCTGAAAAACTGTTTTTT	CATSSPNSAEKLFF	TRBV15	TRBJ1-4	-	-
TGCAGCATTGGACTAGCGGGAGGGGCAGATACGCAGTATTTT	CSIGLAGGADTQYF	TRBV29-1	TRBJ2-3	many	TRBD2
TGTGCCAGCAGTTTAGTCGGAGGGTTCCACGAGCAGTACTTC	CASSLVGGFHEQYF	TRBV28	TRBJ2-7	-	-
TGTGCCAGCAGCCCGGAGACAGATTCCTACGAGCAGTACTTC	CASSPETDSYEQYF	TRBV11-1	TRBJ2-7	few	-
TGCAGCGCGCAAACCGGATATGGCTACACCTTC	CSAQTGYGYTF	TRBV29-1	TRBJ1-2	few	-
TGTGCCATGGGGACAGGGAGGCATGGCGACACCTTC	CAMGTGRHGDTF	TRBV10-3	TRBJ1-2	-	TRBD1
TGTGCCAGCAGTCCCTCTTGGGTAGGCCCTTACGAGCAGTACTTC	CASSPSWVGPYEQYF	TRBV28	TRBJ2-7	many	-
TGTGCCAGCAGCCAAGAACAGGGGAGAGGCAATGAGCAGTTCTTC	CASSQEQGRGNEQFF	TRBV4-2	TRBJ2-1	many	TRBD1
TGTGCCAGCAGTGCAGCGGGAGCGGTAGATACGCAGTATTTT	CASSAAGAVDTQYF	TRBV2	TRBJ2-3	many	TRBD2
TGTGCCAGCAGTTTATCTAGCAGCCAGCCCCAGCATTTT	CASSLSSSQPQHF	TRBV27	TRBJ1-5	few	-
TGCAGCGTGAGGGGGCGCCTCTCCTACGAGCAGTACTTC	CSVRGRLSYEQYF	TRBV29-1	TRBJ2-7	-	TRBD1
TGCGCCAGCAGCTCGTCAGGGGGATGGAGCGAGCAGTACTTC	CASSSSGGWSEQYF	TRBV5-1	TRBJ2-7	few	TRBD1
TGTGCCAGCAGCCCGGGACACCACTACGAGCAGTACTTC	CASSPGHHYEQYF	TRBV7-9	TRBJ2-7	-	-
TGCAGCGTTGGGGAAGGGTATTCCACCGGGGAGCTGTTTTTT	CSVGEGYSTGELFF	TRBV29-1	TRBJ2-2	many	-
TGTGCCAGCAGTTTATACGACGGGAGTGGGTCCTACGAGCAGTACTTC	CASSLYDGSGSYEQYF	TRBV28	TRBJ2-7	-	-
TGCAGCGTCCGACAGGGCTCCTACGAGCAGTACTTC	CSVRQGSYEQYF	TRBV29-1	TRBJ2-7	few	TRBD1
TGCAGTGCTAGCCAGGGGGCGAACACCGGGGAGCTGTTTTTT	CSASQGANTGELFF	TRBV20-1	TRBJ2-2	many	TRBD1
TGCAGTGTCCCAAGGGGATACTCCTACGAGCAGTACTTC	CSVPRGYSYEQYF	TRBV20-1	TRBJ2-7	many	-
TGCGCCAGCAGCTTGTCATTCACGACGGAACCGAACACCGGGGAGCTGTTTTTT	CASSLSFTTEPNTGELFF	TRBV5-1	TRBJ2-2	many	-
TGTGCCAGCAGTGAAAGGCTAGCGGGAGGCTTGAGAGCCAAAAACATTCAGTACTTC	CASSERLAGGLRAKNIQYF	TRBV2	TRBJ2-4	many	TRBD2
TGTGCCAGCATGACAGGGGCCAACACAGATACGCAGTATTTT	CASMTGANTDTQYF	TRBV28	TRBJ2-3	-	TRBD1
TGTGCCAGCAGCGCAGGAAGCTCCTACGAGCAGTACTTC	CASSAGSSYEQYF	TRBV9	TRBJ2-7	-	-
TGCAGCGTTGTCATAATGGCCCAACGTGACGAGCAGTACTTC	CSVVIMAQRDEQYF	TRBV29-1	TRBJ2-7	-	-
TGTGCCAGCAGTCGGAGGGACACCGGGGAGCTGTTTTTT	CASSRRDTGELFF	TRBV6-2/TRBV6-3	TRBJ2-2	-	-
TGTGCCAGCAGTCCGCAGGGTGTAAACGAGCAGTACTTC	CASSPQGVNEQYF	TRBV25-1	TRBJ2-7	few	-
TGTGCCAGCAGCTCTCCTCGAAGGACAGTCTATGGCTACACCTTC	CASSSPRRTVYGYTF	TRBV7-2	TRBJ1-2	many	-
TGTGCCAGCAGTTTATACAAGGGGGAAAAACTGTTTTTT	CASSLYKGEKLFF	TRBV28	TRBJ1-4	few	-